This T cell receptor beta chain was retrieved from a study of T cell responses to AZD1222 COVID-19 vaccine. Produced via immunoSEQ multiplex PCR; TCRdb's table is partial and in-frame only. The table has 100,000 or so clones, 88% seen once. The germline gives CDR1 SGDLS, CDR2 YYNGEE. The CDR3 runs 14 residues. Trimming shortened V by 3 bases and J by 0 bases, and 4 bases separated the two germline ends. This chain connects TRBV9 to TRBJ2-6; D remains ambiguous. The clonotype originates from an adult in good health. This material consisted of peripheral blood, taken on day 0 of AZD1222 vaccination. The CDR3 nucleotides read TGTGCCAGCAGCGGGGGCTCTGGGGCCAACGTCCTGACTTTC. It codes for CASSGGSGANVLTF.